The clone carrying this TCR beta chain was recorded many times. Its antigen is currently unknown. The source of the sample is a study of regulatory T cells in long-lasting Graves disease. Combining iRepertoire HTBI primers with Arm-PCR of CDR3 regions, the authors built TCR beta libraries. TCRdb recomputed calls from the multiplex PCR reads with MiXCR, one row per CDR3 protein. Of almost 350,000 distinct CDR3 sequences in the sample, about 20% were seen once. The time point was: persistent/refractory GD, antithyroid drugs over 5 years with positive TRAb. PBMC-extracted RNA yielded the TCR library. With EDTA tubes as the receptacles, approximately 10 milliliters of peripheral blood were drawn. In germline, CDR1 is MDHEN, CDR2 SYDVKM. V lost 6 bases to trimming and J lost 5 bases, with 13 bases between them. This CDR3 spans 13 amino acids. Whole-study findings and limits: Shared public clonotypes totalled approximately 3,000 in persistent patients, compared with approximately 970 in new patients.

The sample was peripheral blood mononuclear cells (PBMCs), taken when the disease was refractory, from a patient treated with antithyroid drugs. This chain connects TRBV28 to TRBJ1-1; a possible D gene is TRBD1 (6 bases). The receptor was derived from a female donor with Graves disease. The CDR3 reads CASRRGRGTEAFF. The CDR3 DNA reads TGTGCCAGCAGACGGGGGCGAGGAACTGAAGCTTTCTTT.